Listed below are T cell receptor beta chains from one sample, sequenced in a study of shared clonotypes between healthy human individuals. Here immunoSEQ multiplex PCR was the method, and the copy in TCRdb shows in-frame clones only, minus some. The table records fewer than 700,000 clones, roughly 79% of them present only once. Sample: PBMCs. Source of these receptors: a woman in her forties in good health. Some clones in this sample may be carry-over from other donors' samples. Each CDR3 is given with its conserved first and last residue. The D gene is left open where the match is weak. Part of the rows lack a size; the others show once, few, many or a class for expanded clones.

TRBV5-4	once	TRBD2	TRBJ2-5	CASSWDRREGRETQYF	TGTGCCAGCAGCTGGGACCGACGGGAGGGCCGGGAGACCCAGTACTTC
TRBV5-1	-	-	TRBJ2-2	CASSWTGTTNTGELFF	TGCGCCAGCAGCTGGACCGGGACAACGAACACCGGGGAGCTGTTTTTT
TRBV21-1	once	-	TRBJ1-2	CASSHPRENYGYTF	TGTGCCAGCAGCCACCCCCGGGAGAACTATGGCTACACCTTC
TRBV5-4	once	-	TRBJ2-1	CASSRSPEGWVNEQFF	TGTGCCAGCAGCAGGTCCCCGGAGGGCTGGGTGAATGAGCAGTTCTTC
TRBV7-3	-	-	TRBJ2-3	CASSSQGTDTQYF	TGTGCCAGCAGCTCACAAGGGACAGATACGCAGTATTTT
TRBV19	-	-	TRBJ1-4	CASSNGPVVEKLFF	TGTGCCAGTAGTAACGGACCGGTTGTGGAAAAACTGTTTTTT
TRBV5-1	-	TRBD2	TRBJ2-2	CASSRTSGSNTGELFF	TGCGCCAGCAGCCGGACTAGCGGGAGTAACACCGGGGAGCTGTTTTTT
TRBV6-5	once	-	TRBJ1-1	CASSYADRNTEAFF	TGTGCCAGCAGTTACGCAGACCGGAACACTGAAGCTTTCTTT
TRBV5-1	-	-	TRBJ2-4	CASSLFSGDRIIAKNIQYF	TGCGCCAGCAGCTTGTTCTCAGGGGATAGGATAATAGCCAAAAACATTCAGTACTTC
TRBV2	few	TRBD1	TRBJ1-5	CASSEQGGNQPQHF	TGTGCCAGCAGTGAGCAGGGGGGCAATCAGCCCCAGCATTTT
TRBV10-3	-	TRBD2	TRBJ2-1	CAISGAGGETYNEQFF	TGTGCCATCAGTGGGGCGGGAGGGGAAACCTACAATGAGCAGTTCTTC
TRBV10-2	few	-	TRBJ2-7	CVSSDRYEQYF	TGCGTCAGCAGCGACCGTTACGAGCAGTACTTC
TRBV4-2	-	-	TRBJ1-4	CASSQDAGTRREKLFF	TGTGCCAGCAGCCAAGATGCGGGGACCAGAAGGGAAAAACTGTTTTTT
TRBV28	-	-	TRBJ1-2	CASADGNYGYTF	TGTGCCTCCGCGGACGGCAACTATGGCTACACCTTC
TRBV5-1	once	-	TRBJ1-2	CASSPGDQSGGYTF	TGCGCCAGCAGCCCGGGTGATCAATCGGGTGGCTACACCTTC
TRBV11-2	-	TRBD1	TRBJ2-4	CASSFPGQLAKNIQYF	TGTGCCAGCAGCTTTCCGGGACAGTTAGCCAAAAACATTCAGTACTTC
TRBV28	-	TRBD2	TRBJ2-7	CASSPALGGLSYEQYF	TGTGCCAGCAGTCCCGCCCTGGGGGGACTATCTTACGAGCAGTACTTC
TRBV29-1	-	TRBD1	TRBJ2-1	CSVEPDRATYNEQFF	TGCAGCGTTGAGCCGGACAGGGCTACCTACAATGAGCAGTTCTTC
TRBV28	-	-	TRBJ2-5	CASSFGRPNARTQYF	TGTGCCAGCAGTTTCGGCAGGCCCAATGCCCGGACCCAGTACTTC
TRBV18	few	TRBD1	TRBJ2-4	CASSPPAGGVGNIQYF	TGTGCCAGCTCACCACCAGCAGGGGGCGTTGGAAACATTCAGTACTTC
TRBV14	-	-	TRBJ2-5	CASSAGKGQETQYF	TGTGCCAGCAGCGCGGGTAAAGGACAAGAGACCCAGTACTTC
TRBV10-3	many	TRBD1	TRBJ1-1	CAISEEPGQGRMNTEAFF	TGTGCCATCAGTGAGGAGCCGGGACAGGGGAGGATGAACACTGAAGCTTTCTTT
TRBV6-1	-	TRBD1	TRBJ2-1	CASSEDPRRGLYNEQFF	TGTGCCAGCAGTGAAGACCCCCGCAGGGGGCTCTACAATGAGCAGTTCTTC
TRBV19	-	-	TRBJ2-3	CASNSPGQSTDTQYF	TGTGCCAGTAATTCTCCGGGACAAAGCACAGATACGCAGTATTTT
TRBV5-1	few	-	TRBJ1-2	CASSPGAEASANYGYTF	TGCGCCAGCAGTCCCGGGGCCGAAGCCTCAGCTAACTATGGCTACACCTTC
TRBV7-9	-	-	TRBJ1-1	CASSLWDQNTEAFF	TGTGCCAGCAGCTTATGGGACCAGAACACTGAAGCTTTCTTT
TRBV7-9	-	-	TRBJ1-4	CASSSVYEKLFF	TGTGCCAGCAGCTCCGTCTATGAAAAACTGTTTTTT